This T cell receptor beta chain derives from a study of T cell responses to AZD1222 COVID-19 vaccine. This clone has more than one count but fewer than ten. Antigen: not known. General observations from the study: Targeting of unmutated variant regions was reportedly seen in nearly half of spike-specific TCRs. Distributed over spike, vaccine-associated CD4 TCRs predominated at 160-218 and 743-854. The sample set comprised mostly white British donors with more females, and clonal diversity was possibly underestimated.

This CDR3 region has 15 residues. The germline V gene has CDR1 KGHSH and CDR2 LQKENI. V lost 0 bases and J lost 8, with 17 bases in between. Method: immunoSEQ multiplex PCR; TCRdb's copy keeps in-frame clones and lacks some. Here the sample spans 75,000 to 100,000 clones, about 91% being singletons. The receptor comes from an adult in good health. The sequences come from peripheral blood, collected on day 0 of MenACWY control vaccination. V usage is TRBV18 and J usage is TRBJ2-7; D could derive from TRBD1 or TRBD2 (6 bases each). The CDR3: CASSPPNLSGAKQYF. DNA of the CDR3: TGTGCCAGCTCACCACCGAACCTCTCGGGGGCAAAGCAGTACTTC. Looking up the rest from reference TRBV18 and TRBJ2-7 gives the full variable domain: NAGVMQNPRHLVRRRGQEARLRCSPMKGHSHVYWYRQLPEEGLKFMVYLQKENIIDESGMPKERFSAEFPKEGPSILRIQQVVRGDSAAYFCASSPPNLSGAKQYFGPGTRLTVT.